These T cell receptor beta chains were read from a single sample in a study of blood T cell repertoires in COVID-19. Sequencing was performed with immunoSEQ multiplex PCR; in TCRdb, only in-frame clones are kept and a portion is missing. The sample carries under 30,000 clones, around 82% recorded once. Material for sequencing was peripheral blood. The receptors derive from an elderly man with active COVID-19. Each CDR3 is given with its conserved first and last residue. A D gene is named only where the DNA matches it firmly. The size of a clone is reported for some rows only, either as once, few or many, or as a class for expanded clones.

>TRBJ2-7|TRBV6-5|TRBD1|few
TGTGCCAGCAGTAGGTCCGGGACAGGGAACGAGCAGTACTTC
CASSRSGTGNEQYF
>TRBJ1-2|TRBV6-6|TRBD1|.
TGTGCCAGCAGTCCCCCACCGGGACAGGGGGATGGCTACACCTTC
CASSPPPGQGDGYTF
>TRBJ1-4|TRBV6-1|.|.
TGTGCCAGCAGTGAAGCGCTTCCGGGATTTGGAGGTTTATTGGATGAAAAACTGTTTTTT
CASSEALPGFGGLLDEKLFF
>TRBJ1-5|TRBV25-1|.|once
TGTGCCAGCAGTGAACCCATCAGGAGGAGCAATCAGCCCCAGCATTTT
CASSEPIRRSNQPQHF
>TRBJ1-6|TRBV3-1/TRBV3-2|.|.
TGTGCCAGCAGCCAGGAGGGTATTCTTAATTCACCCCTCCACTTT
CASSQEGILNSPLHF
>TRBJ2-1|TRBV4-1|TRBD2|.
TGCGCCAGCAGCCAAGGAGCTTCGCGGGGGGCAAGTTTGAATGAGCAGTTCTTC
CASSQGASRGASLNEQFF
>TRBJ2-7|TRBV9|TRBD2|few
TGTGCCAGCAGCGTAGATCAGGGAGGGCCCTACGAGCAGTACTTC
CASSVDQGGPYEQYF
>TRBJ1-4|TRBV5-1|TRBD1|once
TGCGCCAGCAGCTCCGGACAGGGGGCGGAAAAACTGTTTTTT
CASSSGQGAEKLFF
>TRBJ2-7|TRBV9|TRBD1|.
TGTGCCAGCAGCGTAGGAGAGGGGGCGGGTGAGCAGTACTTC
CASSVGEGAGEQYF
>TRBJ1-1|TRBV14|.|.
TGTGCCAGCAGCCAAGGAGGGGGAGCTTTCTTT
CASSQGGGAFF
>TRBJ1-4|TRBV14|TRBD1|few
TGTGCCAGCCGTAAACAGGGGGCAGGTGAAAAACTGTTTTTT
CASRKQGAGEKLFF
>TRBJ1-4|TRBV10-3|.|.
TGTGCCATCAGTGAGTCGAAGGGGGCAACTAATGAAAAACTGTTTTTT
CAISESKGATNEKLFF
>TRBJ2-3|TRBV7-6|TRBD2|.
TGTGCCAGCAGCTCTCAGACTAGCGGGGGCCACGGAAGCACAGATACGCAGTATTTT
CASSSQTSGGHGSTDTQYF
>TRBJ2-5|TRBV3-1/TRBV3-2|TRBD2|once
TGTGCCAGCGCACCGGGACTAGCGATTTGGCAAGAGACCCAGTACTTC
CASAPGLAIWQETQYF
>TRBJ2-3|TRBV6-1|.|.
TGTGCCAGCAGTGGGAGACCAAGCCTCGGCACAGATACGCAGTATTTT
CASSGRPSLGTDTQYF
>TRBJ2-7|TRBV7-9|TRBD1|.
TGTGCCAGCAGCAACAGGGGGACAGGGGAGCGTGAGCAGTACTTC
CASSNRGTGEREQYF
>TRBJ1-6|TRBV11-2|.|.
TGTGCCAGCAGCTTAGGGGGCCGGGCCTCACCCCTCCACTTT
CASSLGGRASPLHF
>TRBJ2-7|TRBV19|.|.
TGTGCCAGTAGTATACAGGGTCCTGTAACCTACGAGCAGTACTTC
CASSIQGPVTYEQYF
>TRBJ1-2|TRBV6-4|TRBD1|.
TGTGCCAGCAGTGCCCTTCCGGGACAGGGCGGGTATGGCTACACCTTC
CASSALPGQGGYGYTF
>TRBJ2-7|TRBV9|.|once
TGTGCCAGCAGCCCATGGGAGGGGGGCCCTCACTCCTACGAGCAGTACTTC
CASSPWEGGPHSYEQYF
>TRBJ1-2|TRBV24-1|.|.
TGTGCCACCAGTGATACAGTCGGTGGCTACACCTTC
CATSDTVGGYTF
>TRBJ1-5|TRBV6-1|TRBD1|.
TGTGCCAGCAGTGAAGCGGGGACAGGGGAAACGCCCCAGCATTTT
CASSEAGTGETPQHF
>TRBJ2-1|TRBV19|.|.
TGTGCCAGCGGTGGGCTAGGGGGCAATGAGCAGTTCTTC
CASGGLGGNEQFF
>TRBJ1-4|TRBV4-1|TRBD1|.
TGCGCCAGCAGCCCCGGGACAGGGGTTGAAAAACTGTTTTTT
CASSPGTGVEKLFF
>TRBJ2-2|TRBV4-1|TRBD2|.
TGCGCCAGCAGCCCCCCAAGGGCTAGCGGGGGGTACGAAGACACCGGGGAGCTGTTTTTT
CASSPPRASGGYEDTGELFF
>TRBJ2-1|TRBV5-1|TRBD2|.
TGCGCCAGCAGCTCCCGGGGGAGCGGGGGTGTCTTGGGCAATGAGCAGTTCTTC
CASSSRGSGGVLGNEQFF
>TRBJ1-1|TRBV7-9|.|.
TGTGCCAGCAGCTTAGGAATCGGGGGGGACTGGATGAACACTGAAGCTTTCTTT
CASSLGIGGDWMNTEAFF
>TRBJ2-2|TRBV9|TRBD1|.
TGTGCCAGCAGCGAGACAGGGGTAACCGGGGAGCTGTTTTTT
CASSETGVTGELFF
>TRBJ2-7|TRBV6-5|.|.
TGTGCCAGCAGGAAAGGACAATTCCCCTACGAGCAGTACTTC
CASRKGQFPYEQYF
>TRBJ1-2|TRBV4-2|.|.
TGTGCCAGCAGCCAAGGACCGGAGAGCGGCTATGGCTACACCTTC
CASSQGPESGYGYTF
>TRBJ1-5|TRBV6-6|TRBD1|.
TGTGCCAGCAGCCGCACAGGGGGTGGTAGAAATCAGCCCCAGCATTTT
CASSRTGGGRNQPQHF
>TRBJ1-5|TRBV11-2|TRBD1|.
TGTGCCAGCAGCACCCATAGGACAGGGGGCGGCCAGCCCCAGCATTTT
CASSTHRTGGGQPQHF
>TRBJ2-1|TRBV5-1|TRBD2|.
TGCGCCAGCAGCCCCTCTAGCGGGTCGAGCTCCTACAATGAGCAGTTCTTC
CASSPSSGSSSYNEQFF
>TRBJ2-3|TRBV11-3|.|.
TGTGCCAGCAGCCACGGACTATCTACTAGCACAGATACGCAGTATTTT
CASSHGLSTSTDTQYF
>TRBJ2-7|TRBV3-1/TRBV3-2|.|.
TGTGCCAGCGAGTCCGCCTCCTACGAGCAGTACTTC
CASESASYEQYF